The 23 T cell receptor beta chains reported below all come from one sample, sequenced in a study of OX40 agonist ivuxolimab in advanced cancers. Assay used: immunoSEQ multiplex PCR; TCRdb lists only in-frame clones, some missing. The data show roughly 50,000 clones, 70% to 85% seen once. The sample in question was CD4+ or CD8+ T cells sorted from blood, obtained in a trial of the OX40 agonist ivuxolimab. These receptors were taken from an adult with an advanced solid tumor such as melanoma, head and neck, liver or kidney cancer.

V and J are TRBV6-5 and TRBJ2-3; possibly TRBD2 for D (5 bases). Trimming took off 3 bases at V and 10 bases at J, with 14 bases between the two ends. Germline V CDR1 and CDR2: MNHEY, SVGAGI. The CDR3 is made up of 13 amino acids. Written as DNA, the CDR3 is TGTGCCAGCAGTTATAGCCTACTAGGGCCGCAGTATTTT. Translation gives CASSYSLLGPQYF.

The sample holds a few counts of this clone. The V gene is TRBV7-3, the J gene TRBJ1-6; no clear D. This CDR3 comprises 14 residues. V was trimmed by 5 bases and J by 10 bases, leaving 15 bases between them. Germline V gives CDR1 SGHTA, CDR2 FQGTGA. The CDR3 DNA sequence: TGTGCCAGCAGCGCGGACCCTAACGGATCACCCCTCCACTTT. Amino acids: CASSADPNGSPLHF. Based on the CDR3 plus reference TRBV7-3 and TRBJ1-6, the full variable domain is GAGVSQTPSNKVTEKGKYVELRCDPISGHTALYWYRQSLGQGPEFLIYFQGTGAADDSGLPNDRFFAVRPEGSVSTLKIQRTERGDSAVYLCASSADPNGSPLHFGNGTRLTVT.

The chain has TRBV6-6 and TRBJ1-2; 7 nucleotides line up with TRBD1. The germline V gene encodes CDR1 MNHNY and CDR2 SVGAGI (reference sequence). This CDR3 spans 15 amino acids. The junction had 10 bases not matched to a gene; V was cut back by 5 bases and J by 4 bases. For the CDR3, the DNA is TGTGCCAGCAGTAACGCTGGACAGGCGGTCTATGGCTACACCTTC. Its protein product is CASSNAGQAVYGYTF.

The J gene is TRBJ2-7, the V gene TRBV27; D may match TRBD1 or TRBD2 (6 bases each). This CDR3 comprises 18 residues. Germline CDR1 and CDR2: MNHEY and SMNVEV (reference sequence). V gave up 1 base and J gave up 3 bases, with 22 bases separating them. In DNA form, the CDR3 reads TGTGCCAGCAGTTTATTGGGGACACAACGACTAGAAAACTACGAGCAGTACTTC. As protein: CASSLLGTQRLENYEQYF.

V gene TRBV11-2 combines with J gene TRBJ2-3, with D perhaps TRBD2 (6 bases). The CDR3 covers 16 residues. In germline, CDR1 is SGHAT, CDR2 FQNNGV. V lost 2 bases to trimming and J lost 1 base, with 13 bases between them. The CDR3 sequence: CASSLNSGEGTDTQYF. As DNA, the CDR3 is TGTGCCAGCAGCTTAAATTCGGGGGAGGGCACAGATACGCAGTATTTT.

The chain has TRBV11-3 and TRBJ2-2; 7 bases fit TRBD2. Germline V gene data show CDR1 as SGHNT and CDR2 as YENEEA. V was clipped by 5 bases and J by 7 bases; unmatched bases: 7. This CDR3 has 14 amino acids. CDR3 in amino acids: CASSHRGEDGELFF. CDR3 nucleotides: TGTGCCAGCAGCCACCGGGGGGAGGACGGGGAGCTGTTTTTT. The whole variable domain, remainder taken from reference TRBV11-3 and TRBJ2-2, is EAGVVQSPRYKIIEKKQPVAFWCNPISGHNTLYWYLQNLGQGPELLIRYENEEAVDDSQLPKDRFSAERLKGVDSTLKIQPAELGDSAVYLCASSHRGEDGELFFGEGSRLTVL.

The chain links TRBV6-5 to TRBJ2-7, with 9 positions matching TRBD1. This CDR3 region has 14 residues. After removal of 6 bases from V and 6 bases from J, the junction contained 9 bases not matched to a gene. Germline V CDR1 and CDR2: MNHEY, SVGAGI. For the CDR3, the DNA is TGTGCCAGCAGGAGACGTATGGGACAGGGCGAGCAGTACTTC. Its protein is CASRRRMGQGEQYF.

The V gene is TRBV9, the J gene TRBJ2-3; 8 nucleotides line up with TRBD2. V gave up 6 bases and J gave up 3 bases; unmatched junction bases: 12. CDR1 SGDLS and CDR2 YYNGEE come from the germline V gene. This CDR3 has 16 residues. The CDR3 loop reads CASTLGGAPGTDTQYF. CDR3 DNA: TGTGCCAGCACCCTCGGGGGGGCTCCGGGAACAGATACGCAGTATTTT.

V and J are TRBV5-4 and TRBJ2-3; D gene uncertain. The CDR3 covers 11 residues. Germline loops: CDR1 SGHNT, CDR2 YYREEE (reference sequence). V lost 4 bases to trimming and J lost 8 bases, with 8 bases between them. The CDR3 spells CASSTSSTQYF. The DNA for the CDR3 is TGTGCCAGCAGCACATCTAGTACGCAGTATTTT.

In its sample, this clone was seen once. The chain carries TRBV20-1 and TRBJ2-1; D not resolved. The V and J ends lost 6 bases and 12 bases respectively, with 12 bases between them. This CDR3 is built from 10 residues. Germline V lookup: CDR1 DFQATT, CDR2 SNEGSKA (reference sequence). CDR3 DNA sequence: TGCAGTGCCGTAGCCCAGCTGCAGTTCTTC. Protein: CSAVAQLQFF.

The rearrangement links TRBV28 to TRBJ1-4, with 9 positions matching TRBD1. V trimming: 4 bases; J trimming: 8 bases; junction bases outside the gene matches: 8. The CDR3 covers 15 residues. Germline CDR1 MDHEN, CDR2 SYDVKM. The DNA for the CDR3 is TGTGCCAGCAGTTCCTCCGGGACAGGGCTAGAAAAACTGTTTTTT. This encodes CASSSSGTGLEKLFF. Complete variable domain (other parts from reference TRBV28 and TRBJ1-4): DVKVTQSSRYLVKRTGEKVFLECVQDMDHENMFWYRQDPGLGLRLIYFSYDVKMKEKGDIPEGYSVSREKKERFSLILESASTNQTSMYLCASSSSGTGLEKLFFGSGTQLSVL.

The gene calls are TRBV10-3 and TRBJ2-2; the D gene could be TRBD1 or TRBD2 (5 bases each). The germline gives CDR1 ENHRY, CDR2 SYGVKD. The germline V and J ends were trimmed by 7 bases and 4 bases, with 13 bases remaining between them. This CDR3 has 14 amino acids. Here the CDR3 reads CAIKEGQSTGELFF. CDR3 nucleotides: TGTGCCATCAAAGAGGGGCAGAGCACCGGGGAGCTGTTTTTT.

The chain uses TRBV19 and TRBJ1-1, with D perhaps TRBD1 (5 bases). This CDR3 region has 15 residues. The V end lost 4 bases, the J end lost 1 base, and 13 bases lay between the germline ends. CDR1 LNHDA and CDR2 SQIVND come from the germline V gene (reference sequence). The CDR3, as DNA: TGTGCCAGTAGTAGATCACAGGTGCAGAACACTGAAGCTTTCTTT. Its translation: CASSRSQVQNTEAFF.

This chain joins TRBV5-1 and TRBJ1-1; weak D call: TRBD1 (6 bases). The germline V and J ends were trimmed by 4 bases and 3 bases, with 19 bases remaining between them. Germline V gives CDR1 SGHRS, CDR2 YFSETQ. The CDR3 spans 16 residues. The CDR3 loop reads CASSRTGSWGDTEAFF. The CDR3 nucleotides read TGCGCCAGCAGCCGTACAGGGAGTTGGGGAGACACTGAAGCTTTCTTT. Filled out from reference TRBV5-1 and TRBJ1-1, the complete variable domain reads KAGVTQTPRYLIKTRGQQVTLSCSPISGHRSVSWYQQTPGQGLQFLFEYFSETQRNKGNFPGRFSGRQFSNSRSEMNVSTLELGDSALYLCASSRTGSWGDTEAFFGQGTRLTVV.

This chain connects TRBV7-9 to TRBJ2-5; 10 nucleotides align to TRBD1. The V and J ends lost 4 bases and 4 bases, in that order; junction bases with no gene match: 6. The CDR3 is 15 residues long. CDR1 SEHNR and CDR2 FQNEAQ come from the germline V gene (reference sequence). The CDR3 protein is CASSSPGQGRETQYF. As DNA, the CDR3 is TGTGCCAGCAGCTCCCCGGGACAGGGGCGAGAGACCCAGTACTTC.

The chain employs TRBV9 and TRBJ2-2, with D perhaps matching TRBD2 (6 bases). The ends were cut back, 0 bases at V and 0 bases at J, with 12 bases in the middle. Per the germline V gene, CDR1 is SGDLS and CDR2 is YYNGEE. The CDR3 sequence is 17 residues long. In DNA, the CDR3 is TGTGCCAGCAGCGTAGTCCCCCTAGCGACGAACACCGGGGAGCTGTTTTTT. Residues: CASSVVPLATNTGELFF.

The genes are TRBV30 and TRBJ1-1; D is undetermined. The ends were cut back, 0 bases at V and 5 bases at J, with 13 bases in the middle. The length of the CDR3 is 14 residues. The germline CDR1 and CDR2 sequences are GTSNPN and SVGIG (reference sequence). CDR3 coding DNA: TGTGCCTGGAGTGTAGGTCTGATTCAGACTGAAGCTTTCTTT. Encoded protein: CAWSVGLIQTEAFF.

The gene calls are TRBV2 and TRBJ2-3, with 11 positions matching TRBD2. Germline V CDR1 and CDR2: SNHLY, FYNNEI. With V trimmed by 6 bases and J by 2 bases, 10 bases remained unmatched. This CDR3 comprises 17 residues. CDR3 region: CASSPSWTSGSTDTQYF. In nucleotides, the CDR3 is TGTGCCAGCAGCCCTAGCTGGACTAGCGGGTCCACAGATACGCAGTATTTT. Variable domain in full (rest from reference TRBV2 and TRBJ2-3): EPEVTQTPSHQVTQMGQEVILRCVPISNHLYFYWYRQILGQKVEFLVSFYNNEISEKSEIFDDQFSVERPDGSNFTLKIRSTKLEDSAMYFCASSPSWTSGSTDTQYFGPGTRLTVL.

The CDR3 nucleotides read TGTGCCAGCAGCATGGAGGGGGATGACTACACCTTC. This encodes CASSMEGDDYTF. The gene calls are TRBV11-2 and TRBJ1-2; a weak D match, TRBD1 (6 bases). This CDR3 contains 12 residues. Germline V gene data show CDR1 as SGHAT and CDR2 as FQNNGV. V lost 5 bases and J lost 10, with 14 bases in between. The whole variable domain, remainder taken from reference TRBV11-2 and TRBJ1-2, is EAGVAQSPRYKIIEKRQSVAFWCNPISGHATLYWYQQILGQGPKLLIQFQNNGVVDDSQLPKDRFSAERLKGVDSTLKIQPAKLEDSAVYLCASSMEGDDYTFGSGTRLTVV.

The chain links TRBV28 to TRBJ1-6; the D is unclear. The V gene lost 3 bases and the J gene lost 5 bases, with 17 bases spanning the gap. The CDR3 covers 17 residues. Germline assignment: CDR1 MDHEN and CDR2 SYDVKM. CDR3 coding DNA: TGTGCCAGCAGTTTCCTACAGCGGGTTGGAGATAATTCACCCCTCCACTTT. Its translation is CASSFLQRVGDNSPLHF.

The V call is TRBV6-5, the J call TRBJ2-7; 9 bases are shared with TRBD1. CDR3 length: 15 residues. V shed 2 bases and J 4 bases; nucleotides not matched to a gene: 6. Germline V gene sequence: CDR1 MNHEY, CDR2 SVGAGI. CDR3: CASSYGGQGVYEQYF. In nucleotides, the CDR3 is TGTGCCAGCAGTTACGGGGGACAGGGAGTTTACGAGCAGTACTTC.

The genes are TRBV5-1 and TRBJ1-4, with TRBD1 matching over 8 bases. Germline loops: CDR1 SGHRS, CDR2 YFSETQ. The CDR3 has 17 residues. Trimming at V came to 4 bases and at J to 8 bases, leaving 16 bases not matched to a gene. DNA for the CDR3: TGCGCCAGCAGCGCGCGGGCTCGAGGACAGGGTTGGGAAAAACTGTTTTTT. This gives the protein CASSARARGQGWEKLFF.

The rearrangement uses TRBV6-6 and TRBJ2-7; perhaps TRBD2 as D (5 bases). Trimming pared 6 bases from V and 6 bases from J, leaving 12 bases between. The CDR3 runs 12 residues. The germline V gene has CDR1 MNHNY and CDR2 SVGAGI (reference sequence). The CDR3 DNA reads TGTGCCAGCAGCTTGACTAATTCCGAGCAGTACTTC. Translation gives CASSLTNSEQYF.